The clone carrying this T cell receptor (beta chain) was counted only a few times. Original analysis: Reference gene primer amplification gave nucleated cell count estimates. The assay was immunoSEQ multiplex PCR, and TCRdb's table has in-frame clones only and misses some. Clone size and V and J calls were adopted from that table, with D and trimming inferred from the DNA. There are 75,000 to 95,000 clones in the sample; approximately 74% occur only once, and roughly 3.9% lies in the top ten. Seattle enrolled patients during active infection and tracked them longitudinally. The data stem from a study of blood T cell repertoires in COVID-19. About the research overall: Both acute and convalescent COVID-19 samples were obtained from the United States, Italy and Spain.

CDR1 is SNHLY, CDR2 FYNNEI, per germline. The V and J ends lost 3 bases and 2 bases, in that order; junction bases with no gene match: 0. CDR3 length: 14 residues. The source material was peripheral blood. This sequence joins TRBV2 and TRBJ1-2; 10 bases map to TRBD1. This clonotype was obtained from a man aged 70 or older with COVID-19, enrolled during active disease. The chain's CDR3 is CASSETGGNYGYTF. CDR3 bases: TGTGCCAGCAGTGAGACAGGGGGCAACTATGGCTACACCTTC.